The next 11 T cell receptor beta chains were all read from a single sample in a study of blood T cell repertoires in COVID-19. Produced via immunoSEQ multiplex PCR; TCRdb's table is partial and in-frame only. This sample has roughly 150,000 clones, with about 85% found just once. The sample comprised PBMCs or T cells enriched from blood (not recorded which). Receptors were obtained from a woman between 35 and 50 years old with acute COVID-19.

The chain recombines TRBV7-9 with TRBJ2-7; D is perhaps TRBD1 (6 bases). The ends were cut back, 5 bases at V and 6 bases at J, with 14 bases in the middle. The CDR3 has 13 residues. Germline V lookup: CDR1 SEHNR, CDR2 FQNEAQ (reference sequence). The CDR3 DNA is TGTGCCAGCAGCCCAACAGGGAATTCCGAGCAGTACTTC. It is translated as CASSPTGNSEQYF.

In its sample, this clone was seen once. The chain links TRBV6-5 to TRBJ2-1; TRBD2 matches at 7 bases. With V trimmed by 7 bases and J by 9 bases, 3 bases remained unmatched. The CDR3 is made up of 11 amino acids. Germline CDR1 MNHEY, CDR2 SVGAGI. CDR3 region: CASTGGVEQFF. DNA of the CDR3: TGTGCCAGCACGGGAGGCGTTGAGCAGTTCTTC.

This chain joins TRBV3-1 (or the pseudogene TRBV3-2) and TRBJ2-7; 7 bases fit TRBD1. CDR3 length: 14 residues. Germline loops: CDR1 LGHDT, CDR2 YNNKEL (reference sequence). V dropped 3 bases and J dropped 6; count of bases not matched to a gene: 8. CDR3 sequence reads: CASSQDTGVGEQYF. For the CDR3, the DNA is TGTGCCAGCAGCCAGGACACAGGGGTGGGCGAGCAGTACTTC.

The chain combines TRBV3-1 (or the pseudogene TRBV3-2) with TRBJ2-1, with TRBD2 identical over 11 bases. This CDR3 contains 15 residues. Germline lookup yields CDR1 LGHDT and CDR2 YNNKEL (reference sequence). The V and J ends lost 1 base and 9 bases, in that order; junction bases with no gene match: 5. Here the CDR3 DNA reads TGTGCCAGCAGCCAAGTAGCGGGAGGGCGCGTTGAGCAGTTCTTC. Translation: CASSQVAGGRVEQFF.

The chain is built from TRBV9 and TRBJ2-5; D is possibly TRBD2 (5 bases). CDR1 is SGDLS, CDR2 YYNGEE, per germline. The CDR3 has 17 amino acids. Trimming removed 1 base at V and 5 bases at J, with 21 bases between. In DNA form, the CDR3 reads TGTGCCAGCAGCGTACCCTACAGAGGGCGCGGGTGGGAGACCCAGTACTTC. Residues: CASSVPYRGRGWETQYF.

This clone was found a few times. Additional DNA sequences in this sample encode the identical CDR3. The J gene is TRBJ2-1, the V gene TRBV5-1; 8 positions match TRBD2. Germline V gene data show CDR1 as SGHRS and CDR2 as YFSETQ. CDR3 length: 14 residues. Trimming cost V 2 bases and J 4 bases; bases outside gene matches: 2. CDR3 DNA: TGCGCCAGCAGCTTCGGCGGGGGGTACAATGAGCAGTTCTTC. Its translation: CASSFGGGYNEQFF.

J is TRBJ1-4 and V is TRBV20-1, with D unresolved. V was shortened by 6 bases and J by 10 bases, with 12 bases between the two germline ends. Looked up from germline, CDR1 is DFQATT and CDR2 is SNEGSKA (reference sequence). This CDR3 contains 11 residues. In nucleotides, the CDR3 is TGCAGTGCAAACGACAATAGAAAACTGTTTTTT. Translating gives CSANDNRKLFF.

The chain combines TRBV27 with TRBJ2-2, with 12 nucleotides matching TRBD2. CDR1 and CDR2 (germline): MNHEY, SMNVEV (reference sequence). This CDR3 has 15 amino acids. Losses at the gene ends were 5 bases for V and 5 bases for J; bases not matched to a gene: 3. The CDR3 DNA is TGTGCCAGCAGTCCGACTAGCGGGAGAACCGGGGAGCTGTTTTTT. Its translation: CASSPTSGRTGELFF.

In DNA, the CDR3 is TGTGCCAGCAGCCCAGGGACAGGAGTCTATGGCTACACCTTC. Translated: CASSPGTGVYGYTF. The rearrangement links TRBV7-9 to TRBJ1-2; TRBD1 agrees at 8 bases. Looked up from germline, CDR1 is SEHNR and CDR2 is FQNEAQ (reference sequence). V dropped 5 bases and J dropped 4; count of bases not matched to a gene: 6. This CDR3 has 14 amino acids.

The gene calls are TRBV5-1 and TRBJ2-3, with 8 positions matching TRBD2. The CDR3 extends over 17 amino acids. V lost 0 bases to trimming and J lost 1 base; unmatched junction nucleotides: 7. The V gene's germline CDR1 is SGHRS and CDR2 YFSETQ. For the CDR3, the DNA is TGCGCCAGCAGCTTGGCCGATAGCGGGACGGGCACAGATACGCAGTATTTT. The encoded protein is CASSLADSGTGTDTQYF.

The V gene is TRBV6-1, the J gene TRBJ2-7, with 7 bases aligning to TRBD1. The CDR3 has 15 amino acids. After removal of 1 base from V and 5 bases from J, the junction contained 8 bases not matched to a gene. Germline CDR1 is MNHNS and CDR2 is SASEGT. The DNA for the CDR3 is TGTGCCAGCAGTGAAGGCGCAGGGGGATTAAACGAGCAGTACTTC. This gives the protein CASSEGAGGLNEQYF.